These 16 T cell receptor beta chains came from one sample sequenced in a study of breast tumors, draining lymph nodes, adjacent tissues. The lymph nodes were axillary draining lymph nodes from breast cancer patients. MiXCR was run by TCRdb on the multiplex PCR reads, yielding one entry per CDR3 protein. The data contain over 130,000 distinct CDR3 sequences, about 30% of them singletons. Specimen: axillary lymph node tissue. Every receptor here comes from a female donor with breast cancer. Some clones in this sample may be carry-over from other donors' samples.

There are many counts of this clonotype. The CDR3 DNA sequence: TGTGCCAGCAGTCCGATCGGGAGACACACCGGGGAGCTGTTTTTT. This encodes CASSPIGRHTGELFF. The chain employs TRBV6-2 or TRBV6-3 and TRBJ2-2; D is possibly TRBD2 (6 bases). CDR1 is MNHEY, CDR2 SVGEGT, per germline. Between the trimmed V and J ends, which lost 5 bases and 3 bases, there was a span of 13 bases. The CDR3 sequence is 15 residues long.

Concerning this clonotype itself: This could be a read error, since a much larger clone is one nucleotide away. The chain is built from TRBV7-6 and TRBJ2-4; D perhaps matches TRBD1 (5 bases). Germline V CDR1 and CDR2: SGHVS, FNYEAQ. The CDR3 sequence is 19 residues long. The CDR3, as DNA: TGTGCCTGCAGCTTATATAGGGTTGGGGCAGACGGACCCAAAAACATTCAGTACTTC. Encoded protein: CACSLYRVGADGPKNIQYF.

The chain couples TRBV20-1 to TRBJ2-1, with D perhaps matching TRBD2 (7 bases). Germline V gene sequence: CDR1 DFQATT, CDR2 SNEGSKA (reference sequence). Deletions cut 2 bases from V and 4 bases from J, with 15 bases between. CDR3 length: 15 residues. As DNA, the CDR3 is TGCAGTGCTAGACCGCGGGGGCCTTCTTACAATGAGCAGTTCTTC. Encoded protein: CSARPRGPSYNEQFF.

V usage is TRBV6-6 and J usage is TRBJ2-1; TRBD2 matches at 8 bases. The CDR3 spans 13 residues. Germline CDR1 is MNHNY and CDR2 is SVGAGI (reference sequence). Trimming took 10 bases from V and 7 from J; bases not matched to a gene: 9. The CDR3 protein is CATKPGGGNEQFF. The CDR3 nucleotides read TGTGCCACGAAACCGGGGGGGGGGAATGAGCAGTTCTTC.

There are many counts of this clonotype. V gene TRBV30 combines with J gene TRBJ2-7; a weak D match, TRBD1 (6 bases). The V and J ends lost 5 bases and 3 bases respectively, with 17 bases between them. The germline gives CDR1 GTSNPN, CDR2 SVGIG (reference sequence). This CDR3 spans 14 amino acids. CDR3 in amino acids: CAWGSGTPIYEQYF. In nucleotides, the CDR3 is TGTGCCTGGGGATCCGGGACACCAATCTACGAGCAGTACTTC. The full variable domain, in which reference TRBV30 and TRBJ2-7 provide the parts outside the CDR3, is SQTIHQWPATLVQPVGSPLSLECTVEGTSNPNLYWYRQAAGRGLQLLFYSVGIGQISSEVPQNLSASRPQDRQFILSSKKLLLSDSGFYLCAWGSGTPIYEQYFGPGTRLTVT.

This clonotype was detected ten times or more. The V call is TRBV7-9, the J call TRBJ1-2; D unclear. Deletions cut 5 bases from V and 7 bases from J, with 20 bases between. Germline V gene data show CDR1 as SEHNR and CDR2 as FQNEAQ (reference sequence). This CDR3 spans 15 amino acids. CDR3 coding DNA: TGTGCCAGCAGCCCCCCGGCTGGCCGAACTGCTGGCTACACCTTC. Residues: CASSPPAGRTAGYTF.

This clonotype was counted at least ten times. The chain carries TRBV12-3 or TRBV12-4 and TRBJ1-2; D perhaps matches TRBD1 (5 bases). V was shortened by 7 bases and J by 2 bases, with 14 bases between the two germline ends. The CDR3 totals 14 residues. CDR3 sequence reads: CASNLGAGNYGYTF. The DNA for the CDR3 is TGTGCCAGCAACTTAGGGGCGGGAAACTATGGCTACACCTTC.

This clonotype was seen a handful of times. Here the CDR3 DNA reads TGTGCCAGCAGTTACTCGACAGGGAGCCCCTACGAGCAGTACTTC. Its protein is CASSYSTGSPYEQYF. V gene TRBV6-5 combines with J gene TRBJ2-7; 7 bases align to TRBD1. The germline gives CDR1 MNHEY, CDR2 SVGAGI. After removal of 0 bases from V and 2 bases from J, the junction contained 4 bases not matched to a gene. This CDR3 is 15 amino acids long.

This clonotype was picked up many times. The V and J genes are TRBV15 and TRBJ2-1; the match to TRBD1 covers 9 bases. This CDR3 has 17 amino acids. V was clipped by 3 bases and J by 5 bases; unmatched bases: 11. Germline CDR1 reads LNHNV; CDR2 reads YYDKDF (reference sequence). CDR3 nucleotide sequence: TGTGCCACCAGCAGGGACCTGGGACAGGGATACGACAATGAGCAGTTCTTC. Protein: CATSRDLGQGYDNEQFF.

With respect to this clonotype: The conserved final phenylalanine or tryptophan is absent from the CDR3, which likely points to a read error. This rearrangement joins TRBV20-1 to TRBJ1-2; D is undetermined. There are 15 residues in the CDR3. Trimming shortened V by 6 bases and J by 3 bases, and 20 bases separated the two germline ends. CDR1 is DFQATT and CDR2 is SNEGSKA in the germline V gene (reference sequence). The DNA of the CDR3 is TGCAGTGCCAGACCCCCAGGCAGGATGCACTATGGCTACACCCTC. This gives the protein CSARPPGRMHYGYTL.

At least ten counts were recorded for this clonotype. The chain joins TRBV3-1 to TRBJ2-1, with TRBD2 identical over 12 bases. The CDR3 totals 16 residues. Germline CDR1 and CDR2: LGHDT and YNNKEL (reference sequence). Trimming removed 4 bases from V and 10 bases from J; junction bases left unmatched: 11. As DNA, the CDR3 is TGTGCCAGCAGCCCACGGACTAGCGGGGCCGTTCGGGAGCAGTTCTTC. Protein sequence: CASSPRTSGAVREQFF.

This clonotype has at least ten counts. The V gene is TRBV3-1, the J gene TRBJ1-6, with 10 positions matching TRBD1. The CDR3 spans 16 residues. Germline trimming cut 4 bases from V and 8 bases from J; bases unmatched to any gene: 8. The germline V gene encodes CDR1 LGHDT and CDR2 YNNKEL (reference sequence). The CDR3 coding sequence is TGTGCCAGCAGCCCTCAAGACAGGGGGCCTTATTCACCCCTCCACTTT. As protein: CASSPQDRGPYSPLHF.

This clonotype was seen repeatedly, ten times or more. The CDR3 DNA reads as TGTGCCAGCAGTTACTCGGGAAGCACAGATACGCAGTATTTT. The encoded protein is CASSYSGSTDTQYF. The J gene is TRBJ2-3, the V gene TRBV6-5; D is unresolved. The CDR3 loop spans 14 amino acids. Germline V lookup: CDR1 MNHEY, CDR2 SVGAGI. The V gene lost 0 bases and the J gene lost 0 bases, with 4 bases spanning the gap.

This clonotype has at least ten counts. This chain links TRBV6-1 with TRBJ2-5, with 9 nucleotides matching TRBD1. The germline gives CDR1 MNHNS, CDR2 SASEGT. This CDR3 region has 15 residues. Germline trimming cut 6 bases from V and 6 bases from J; bases unmatched to any gene: 11. CDR3 in DNA: TGTGCCAGCAGACCGGGACAGGGTAGGATTCAGACCCAGTACTTC. Translated: CASRPGQGRIQTQYF.

As to this clonotype: This may be a read error: a much more frequent sequence differs by one nucleotide. The genes are TRBV7-2 and TRBJ2-7; D gene unclear. The CDR3 runs 13 residues. Germline values: CDR1 SGHTA, CDR2 FQGNSA. The CDR3 loop reads CASSLTAYYEQCF. Written as DNA, the CDR3 is TGTGCCAGCAGCTTGACCGCGTACTACGAGCAGTGCTTC.

The sample holds many counts of this clonotype. The chain uses TRBV12-3 or TRBV12-4 and TRBJ2-7, with TRBD1 as a possible D gene (6 bases). The V end was cut by 3 bases, the J end by 4 bases, with 10 bases between. This CDR3 has 13 residues. The chain's CDR3 is CASSLNRAYEQYF. The CDR3 DNA reads as TGTGCCAGCAGTTTGAACAGGGCATACGAGCAGTACTTC.